Listed here are 18 T cell receptor beta chains from one sample, sequenced in a study of T-cell reconstitution after alpha-beta-depleted transplantation in children. TCRbeta library preparation incorporated unique molecular identifiers. TCRdb itself ran the PCR reads through MiXCR, one entry per CDR3 protein. Of some 490,000 distinct CDR3 sequences listed, around 13% are singletons. The sequencing used PBMCs from the stem cell graft donor, collected from the stem cell graft. The receptors were sampled from a human donor who donated a stem cell graft to a child with combined immunodeficiency.

This clonotype came up a few times. The genes are TRBV4-3 and TRBJ2-7; 9 bases map to TRBD1. CDR1 and CDR2 (germline): LGHNA, YSLEER. The ends lost 4 bases at V and 7 bases at J; junction bases unmatched: 8. The CDR3 extends over 14 amino acids. CDR3 DNA: TGCGCCAGCAGCCCCGGGACAGGGATGAGGGAGCAGTACTTC. Protein: CASSPGTGMREQYF.

This chain joins TRBV7-8 and TRBJ1-5; 11 bases are a match to TRBD1. The CDR3 spans 17 residues. J gave up 4 bases and V 0 bases, and 5 bases lay outside the gene matches. The germline V gene has CDR1 SGHVS and CDR2 FQNEAQ. The DNA for the CDR3 is TGTGCCAGCAGCTTAGCGTCGGGGACAGGGGGTAATCAGCCCCAGCATTTT. Translating gives CASSLASGTGGNQPQHF.

This clonotype was found many times. The chain employs TRBV13 and TRBJ2-1; 8 bases are a match to TRBD2. This CDR3 is 15 amino acids long. After removal of 7 bases from V and 2 bases from J, the junction contained 7 bases not matched to a gene. The V gene's germline CDR1 is PRHDT and CDR2 FYEKMQ (reference sequence). The CDR3 sequence: CASTSGGTTYNEQFF. CDR3 in DNA: TGTGCCAGCACTTCGGGGGGGACTACCTACAATGAGCAGTTCTTC.

This clonotype occurred a few times. This rearrangement joins TRBV15 to TRBJ2-1; no reliable D call. Germline V gene lookup returns CDR1 LNHNV and CDR2 YYDKDF (reference sequence). V lost 3 bases, J lost 4 bases, and 16 bases lay in between. The CDR3 contains 16 residues. The DNA for the CDR3 is TGTGCCACCAGCAGGAGCGTCCCAACGATTTACAATGAGCAGTTCTTC. This translates into CATSRSVPTIYNEQFF.

This clonotype showed up just a few times. The rearrangement links TRBV29-1 to TRBJ1-2; D remains unclear. The CDR3 is 13 residues long. The germline V gene encodes CDR1 SQVTM and CDR2 ANQGSEA. Trimming took 3 bases from V and 2 from J, leaving 10 bases between them. CDR3 in amino acids: CSVESPRNYGYTF. Written as DNA, the CDR3 is TGCAGCGTTGAGAGCCCAAGGAACTATGGCTACACCTTC.

This clonotype was found a few times. The chain has TRBV12-3 or TRBV12-4 and TRBJ2-7; 7 nucleotides line up with TRBD1. Unmatched junction bases numbered 11, after V lost 6 bases and J lost 6 bases. This CDR3 is 14 amino acids long. This CDR3 is CASSRLQGVGEQYF. The CDR3 region has the DNA TGTGCCAGCAGCCGCCTTCAGGGGGTAGGCGAGCAGTACTTC.

This clonotype was counted at least ten times. The chain joins TRBV12-3 or TRBV12-4 to TRBJ2-1; a possible D gene is TRBD2 (5 bases). V gave up 6 bases and J gave up 6 bases, with 15 bases separating them. The CDR3 spans 14 residues. CDR3 residues: CASSPRTGLNEQFF. DNA for the CDR3: TGTGCCAGCAGCCCTCGAACCGGACTCAATGAGCAGTTCTTC.

Here the CDR3 reads CASSTRQGAPVGYTF. CDR3 nucleotides: TGTGCCAGCAGCACCAGACAGGGGGCGCCTGTTGGCTACACCTTC. The chain has TRBV7-2 and TRBJ1-2, with 10 bases aligning to TRBD1. CDR1 is SGHTA, CDR2 FQGNSA, per germline. V was pared by 5 bases and J by 7 bases, with 10 bases of the junction left unmatched. The CDR3 is 15 amino acids. Combining the CDR3 with reference TRBV7-2 and TRBJ1-2 gives the whole variable domain GAGVSQSPSNKVTEKGKDVELRCDPISGHTALYWYRQSLGQGLEFLIYFQGNSAPDKSGLPSDRFSAERTGGSVSTLTIQRTQQEDSAVYLCASSTRQGAPVGYTFGSGTRLTVV.

About this clonotype itself: With a much larger clone just one base away, this may be a read error. This rearrangement joins TRBV10-3 to TRBJ1-2; 8 positions agree with TRBD1. CDR1 ENHRY and CDR2 SYGVKD come from the germline V gene. The CDR3 sequence is 15 residues long. CDR3 protein: CALSANRGRDYGYTF. DNA of the CDR3: TGTGCCCTCAGTGCCAACAGGGGGAGGGACTATGGCTACACCTTC.

The chain uses TRBV12-3 or TRBV12-4 and TRBJ2-3; 10 nucleotides line up with TRBD1. The CDR3 has 16 amino acids. Trimming at V came to 5 bases and at J to 2 bases, leaving 7 bases not matched to a gene. The CDR3 is CASSLRQGAFTDTQYF. CDR3 DNA: TGTGCCAGCAGTCTCAGACAGGGGGCTTTCACAGATACGCAGTATTTT.

J is TRBJ2-7 and V is TRBV12-3 or TRBV12-4, with 9 positions matching TRBD1. The junction had 6 bases not matched to a gene; V was cut back by 4 bases and J by 5 bases. The CDR3 has 14 residues. For the CDR3, the DNA is TGTGCCAGCAGTTCCGCCGGGACAGGGCACGAGCAGTACTTC. This sequence encodes CASSSAGTGHEQYF.

This clonotype has at least ten counts. The J gene is TRBJ2-7, the V gene TRBV12-3 or TRBV12-4; D not resolved. The CDR3 is 11 residues long. Trimming left V 5 bases short and J 3 bases short, with 5 bases between. The CDR3 spells CASSEIYEQYF. The CDR3 DNA sequence: TGTGCCAGCAGTGAGATCTACGAGCAGTACTTC.

Ten or more counts support this clonotype. The chain combines TRBV5-1 with TRBJ2-2, with 8 bases aligning to TRBD2. This CDR3 region has 17 residues. V was clipped by 4 bases and J by 2 bases; unmatched bases: 10. CDR1 and CDR2 (germline): SGHRS, YFSETQ. The CDR3 DNA sequence: TGCGCCAGCAGCCCTATAGCCGGGACTAGTAACACCGGGGAGCTGTTTTTT. Translation gives CASSPIAGTSNTGELFF.

The table lists this clonotype with a few counts. The chain has TRBV27 and TRBJ2-7; 12 bases match TRBD2. The CDR3 extends over 14 amino acids. Unmatched junction bases numbered 8, after V lost 7 bases and J lost 7 bases. Germline CDR1 reads MNHEY; CDR2 reads SMNVEV (reference sequence). The CDR3 region is CASNRLAGDGEQYF. In DNA, the CDR3 is TGTGCCAGCAACAGACTAGCGGGAGACGGGGAGCAGTACTTC.

The gene calls are TRBV15 and TRBJ2-7, with 12 bases that match TRBD2. The V gene end was trimmed by 5 bases and the J gene end by 5 bases; junction bases not matched to a gene: 7. This CDR3 region has 15 residues. The germline V gene encodes CDR1 LNHNV and CDR2 YYDKDF (reference sequence). The chain's CDR3 is CATSQGLAGVDEQYF. In DNA, the CDR3 is TGTGCCACCAGCCAGGGACTAGCGGGTGTCGACGAGCAGTACTTC.

This clonotype was seen only a few times. The chain couples TRBV12-3 or TRBV12-4 to TRBJ2-2; TRBD1 might be the D (5 bases). The CDR3 runs 14 residues. V was cut by 3 bases and J by 6 bases, with 11 bases left in between. As DNA, the CDR3 is TGTGCCAGCAGTTTTCATGGGGCGGCCGGGGAGCTGTTTTTT. Amino acid sequence: CASSFHGAAGELFF.

This clonotype was seen a few times. This chain links TRBV4-3 with TRBJ2-2; 11 positions match TRBD2. The CDR3 has 16 amino acids. Trimming took 2 bases from V and 4 from J; bases not matched to a gene: 3. Germline-derived CDR1 and CDR2 are LGHNA and YSLEER. The CDR3 spells CASSQQLAGVTGELFF. CDR3 nucleotide sequence: TGCGCCAGCAGCCAACAACTAGCGGGGGTCACCGGGGAGCTGTTTTTT.

For the CDR3, the DNA is TGTGCCAGTAGTAAAAGACAGCCAGATACGCAGTATTTT. Protein sequence: CASSKRQPDTQYF. The V gene is TRBV19, the J gene TRBJ2-3; the D gene is possibly TRBD1 (5 bases). There are 13 residues in the CDR3. Germline lookup yields CDR1 LNHDA and CDR2 SQIVND (reference sequence). The ends were cut back, 4 bases at V and 4 bases at J, with 9 bases in the middle.